This is a list of T cell receptor beta chains from one sample in a study of human T cells and chemical hapten exposure. TCRdb reprocessed the RACE reads via MiXCR and lists one record per CDR3 protein. The sample has roughly 39,000 distinct CDR3 sequences, 12% seen once. The sample was whole blood, taken in connection with sensitization to the hapten diphenylcyclopropenone (DPC). The origin of the receptors is a woman between 40 and 55 years old with alopecia areata. Some clones in this sample may be carry-over from other donors' samples. Both conserved end residues are part of each CDR3. D genes are given only for firm matches. Clone size is stated in some rows and not others, as once, few, many or a class when expanded.

d_gene,v_gene,j_gene,abundance,CDR3nt,CDR3aa
-,TRBV7-6,TRBJ2-2,-,TGTGCCAGCAGCTTAGCGGAGTCCGGGGAGCTGTTTTTT,CASSLAESGELFF
TRBD2,TRBV29-1,TRBJ2-3,-,TGCAGCGTTTGGGGGGGGGACACAGATACGCAGTATTTT,CSVWGGDTDTQYF
-,TRBV28,TRBJ1-5,-,TGTGCCAGCACCCGGGACTTGCGCCAGCCCCAGCATTTT,CASTRDLRQPQHF
-,TRBV7-9,TRBJ1-1,many,TGTGCCAGCATCGGAGGGGGCACTGAAGCTTTCTTT,CASIGGGTEAFF
-,TRBV29-1,TRBJ1-1,few,TGCAGCGTTGCCAGGTCCATGAACACTGAAGCTTTCTTT,CSVARSMNTEAFF
-,TRBV6-5,TRBJ1-3,few,TGTGCCAGCAGTTACCGGGACGGCACCATATATTTT,CASSYRDGTIYF
-,TRBV27,TRBJ1-2,-,TGTGCCAGCAGTCTCCAACGCTCTGGAGACTATGGCTACACCTTC,CASSLQRSGDYGYTF
-,TRBV4-1,TRBJ1-1,-,TGCGTCAGCAGCCAGTTAAGCGAGGTGACTGAAGCTTTCTTT,CVSSQLSEVTEAFF
-,TRBV9,TRBJ2-2,-,TGTGCCAGCAGCAACCCCGGGGAGCTGTTTTTT,CASSNPGELFF
-,TRBV4-3,TRBJ2-3,few,TGCGCCAGCAGCCAAGCCCCGGGGAGCACAGATACGCAGTATTTT,CASSQAPGSTDTQYF
-,TRBV28,TRBJ2-3,many,TGTGCCAGCAGTCCCGCTTTTAGCACAGATACGCAGTATTTT,CASSPAFSTDTQYF
-,TRBV28,TRBJ2-3,few,TGTGCCAGCAGTGAGGGTAGCACAGATACGCAGTATTTT,CASSEGSTDTQYF
-,TRBV20-1,TRBJ1-1,-,TGCAGTGCTAGAGTTGGGGGGATGAACACTGAAGCTTTCTTT,CSARVGGMNTEAFF